Listed below are T cell receptor beta chains from one sample, sequenced in a study of beta chain features in type 1 diabetes. The method was immunoSEQ multiplex PCR; TCRdb's version includes in-frame clones alone and lacks a portion of them. The profile covers roughly 330,000 clones, with roughly 13% appearing a single time and 0.015% taken by the ten largest. The sample was naive CD4+ T cells from blood. Receptor source: a woman under 30 with type 1 diabetes. The CDR3 runs from the conserved cysteine through the conserved F or W. A D gene is named only where the DNA matches it firmly. Clone size is stated in some rows and not others, as once, few, many or a class when expanded.

size,D,J,V,CDR3,DNA
-,TRBD1,TRBJ2-5,TRBV19,CASAQGKETQYF,TGTGCCAGTGCACAGGGGAAAGAGACCCAGTACTTC
few,-,TRBJ2-1,TRBV21-1,CASSKDTAGRSYNEQFF,TGTGCCAGCAGCAAAGATACAGCGGGACGGTCCTACAATGAGCAGTTCTTC
-,-,TRBJ2-7,TRBV19,CASSGGHPTYEQYF,TGTGCCAGTAGTGGGGGACACCCCACCTACGAGCAGTACTTC
few,TRBD1,TRBJ2-7,TRBV19,CASSTRQGYHEQYF,TGTGCCAGTAGTACCCGACAGGGATACCACGAGCAGTACTTC
few,-,TRBJ2-1,TRBV5-1,CASSLGVVAGDNEQFF,TGCGCCAGCAGCTTGGGGGTAGTAGCAGGGGACAATGAGCAGTTCTTC
-,-,TRBJ1-4,TRBV2,CASSFGTPYEKLFF,TGTGCCAGCAGTTTTGGGACACCCTATGAAAAACTGTTTTTT
few,TRBD2,TRBJ2-1,TRBV10-3,CAIRPLAGAPNEQFF,TGTGCCATCAGACCTTTAGCGGGAGCGCCGAATGAGCAGTTCTTC
-,-,TRBJ1-5,TRBV30,CAWSPGLWGNQPQHF,TGTGCCTGGAGTCCGGGACTCTGGGGCAATCAGCCCCAGCATTTT
-,TRBD2,TRBJ2-3,TRBV28,CASSPVWAGGRDTQYF,TGTGCCAGCAGTCCGGTTTGGGCGGGAGGTCGCGATACGCAGTATTTT
few,-,TRBJ2-7,TRBV28,CASRPPDKLTYEQYF,TGTGCCAGCAGACCCCCAGACAAACTGACCTACGAGCAGTACTTC
few,-,TRBJ2-7,TRBV5-4,CASSPPSSRYEQYF,TGTGCCAGCAGCCCTCCCTCCTCCAGGTACGAGCAGTACTTC
-,TRBD1,TRBJ2-3,TRBV5-6,CASSLVGDRETDTQYF,TGTGCCAGCAGCTTGGTAGGGGACAGGGAGACAGATACGCAGTATTTT
once,TRBD2,TRBJ2-7,TRBV6-5,CASSGTSGSHEQYF,TGTGCCAGCAGTGGGACTAGCGGGAGTCACGAGCAGTACTTC
-,TRBD1,TRBJ1-1,TRBV14,CASSQATGTGANTEAFF,TGTGCCAGCAGCCAAGCGACGGGAACAGGGGCTAACACTGAAGCTTTCTTT
few,-,TRBJ1-2,TRBV5-1,CASSRTPFENGYTF,TGCGCCAGCAGCCGTACGCCGTTTGAGAATGGCTACACCTTC
few,-,TRBJ2-1,TRBV21-1,CASSKAVLRNSHEQFF,TGTGCCAGCAGCAAAGCCGTCTTGAGGAACTCACATGAGCAGTTCTTC
-,-,TRBJ2-1,TRBV28,CASSFGRAGEQFF,TGTGCCAGCAGTTTTGGAAGGGCGGGTGAGCAGTTCTTC
-,TRBD2,TRBJ2-1,TRBV7-3,CASSSSPGTSGRVEQFF,TGTGCCAGCAGCTCTAGCCCCGGGACTAGCGGGAGGGTTGAGCAGTTCTTC
few,TRBD2,TRBJ2-1,TRBV29-1,CSVASGSSYNEQFF,TGCAGCGTTGCTAGCGGGAGCTCCTACAATGAGCAGTTCTTC
few,TRBD1,TRBJ2-7,TRBV7-9,CASSLGDRFAEQYF,TGTGCCAGCAGCTTAGGGGACAGGTTTGCCGAGCAGTACTTC
-,TRBD1,TRBJ2-2,TRBV7-9,CASSSWTGSTGELFF,TGTGCCAGCAGCTCTTGGACAGGGTCCACCGGGGAGCTGTTTTTT
few,TRBD1,TRBJ2-5,TRBV9,CASSYPGQGETQYF,TGTGCCAGCAGCTACCCGGGACAGGGAGAGACCCAGTACTTC
-,-,TRBJ1-1,TRBV25-1,CASRRGGQTEAFF,TGTGCCAGCAGAAGGGGTGGGCAAACTGAAGCTTTCTTT
-,-,TRBJ1-1,TRBV27,CASSSSPGEAFF,TGTGCCAGCAGTTCCTCCCCGGGTGAAGCTTTCTTT
few,-,TRBJ2-1,TRBV30,CAWSGGISYNEQFF,TGTGCCTGGAGTGGAGGGATATCCTACAATGAGCAGTTCTTC
few,-,TRBJ1-5,TRBV19,CASSFRDSPQHF,TGTGCCAGTAGCTTCCGGGATTCCCCCCAGCATTTT
few,-,TRBJ2-7,TRBV5-1,CASTGQNYEQYF,TGCGCCAGCACAGGACAGAACTACGAGCAGTACTTC
few,TRBD2,TRBJ2-7,TRBV10-3,CAIAREAPYEQYF,TGTGCCATCGCGCGGGAGGCCCCCTACGAGCAGTACTTC
few,-,TRBJ2-1,TRBV5-1,CASSLLQANNEQFF,TGCGCCAGCAGCTTGTTACAGGCCAACAATGAGCAGTTCTTC
-,-,TRBJ2-1,TRBV30,CAWTRGGPGYEQFF,TGTGCCTGGACTAGGGGGGGGCCTGGATATGAGCAGTTCTTC
few,TRBD2,TRBJ2-7,TRBV29-1,CSVGWRVNSGIEQYF,TGCAGCGTTGGGTGGAGGGTTAATAGCGGGATCGAGCAGTACTTC
-,-,TRBJ2-5,TRBV19,CASSRAMVQETQYF,TGTGCCAGCAGCAGGGCAATGGTTCAAGAGACCCAGTACTTC
-,-,TRBJ2-7,TRBV28,CASSFGGGTDYEQYF,TGTGCCAGCAGTTTTGGAGGGGGGACAGACTACGAGCAGTACTTC